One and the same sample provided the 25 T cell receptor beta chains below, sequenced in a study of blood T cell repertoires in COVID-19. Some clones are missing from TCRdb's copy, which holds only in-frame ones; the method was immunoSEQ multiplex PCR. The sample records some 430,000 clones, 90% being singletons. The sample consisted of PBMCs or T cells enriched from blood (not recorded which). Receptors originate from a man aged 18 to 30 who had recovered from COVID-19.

CDR3 region: CASSWTGEKLFF. Written as DNA, the CDR3 is TGTGCCAGCAGTTGGACAGGTGAAAAACTGTTTTTT. The chain combines TRBV12-3 or TRBV12-4 with TRBJ1-4; 7 nucleotides match TRBD1. V was pared by 4 bases and J by 7 bases, with 0 bases of the junction left unmatched. The CDR3 sequence is 12 residues long.

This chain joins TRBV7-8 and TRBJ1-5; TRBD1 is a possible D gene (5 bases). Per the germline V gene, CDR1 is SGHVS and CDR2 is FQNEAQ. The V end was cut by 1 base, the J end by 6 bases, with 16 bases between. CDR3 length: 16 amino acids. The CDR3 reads CASSLVLGVVGQPQHF. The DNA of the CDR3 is TGTGCCAGCAGCTTAGTGCTAGGGGTGGTAGGTCAGCCCCAGCATTTT.

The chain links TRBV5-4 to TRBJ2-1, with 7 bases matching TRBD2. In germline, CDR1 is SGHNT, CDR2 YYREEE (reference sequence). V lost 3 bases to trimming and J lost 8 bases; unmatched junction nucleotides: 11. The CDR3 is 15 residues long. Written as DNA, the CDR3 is TGTGCCAGCAGCTCCCCTAGCGGACCTCTGGATGAGCAGTTCTTC. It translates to CASSSPSGPLDEQFF.

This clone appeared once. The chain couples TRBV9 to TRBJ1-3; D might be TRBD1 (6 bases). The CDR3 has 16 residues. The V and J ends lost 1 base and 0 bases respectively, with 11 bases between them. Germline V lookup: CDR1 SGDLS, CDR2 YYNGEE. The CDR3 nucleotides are TGTGCCAGCAGCGTAACCCTGACAGGCTCTGGAAACACCATATATTTT. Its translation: CASSVTLTGSGNTIYF.

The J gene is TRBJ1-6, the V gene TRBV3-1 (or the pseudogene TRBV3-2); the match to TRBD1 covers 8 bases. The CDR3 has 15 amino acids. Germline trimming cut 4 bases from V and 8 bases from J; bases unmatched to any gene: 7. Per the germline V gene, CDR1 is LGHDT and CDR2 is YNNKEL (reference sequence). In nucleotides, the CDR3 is TGTGCCAGCAGCCCATCAGGGGGCCGAGATTCACCCCTCCACTTT. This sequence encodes CASSPSGGRDSPLHF.

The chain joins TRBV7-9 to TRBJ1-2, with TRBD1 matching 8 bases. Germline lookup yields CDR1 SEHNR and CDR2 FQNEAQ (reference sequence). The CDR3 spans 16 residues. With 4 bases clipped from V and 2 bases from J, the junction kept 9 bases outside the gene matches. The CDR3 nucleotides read TGTGCCAGCAGCTACACAGGGGGATATAGCAACTATGGCTACACCTTC. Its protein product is CASSYTGGYSNYGYTF. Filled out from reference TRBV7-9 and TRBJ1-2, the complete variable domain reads DTGVSQNPRHKITKRGQNVTFRCDPISEHNRLYWYRQTLGQGPEFLTYFQNEAQLEKSRLLSDRFSAERPKGSFSTLEIQRTEQGDSAMYLCASSYTGGYSNYGYTFGSGTRLTVV.

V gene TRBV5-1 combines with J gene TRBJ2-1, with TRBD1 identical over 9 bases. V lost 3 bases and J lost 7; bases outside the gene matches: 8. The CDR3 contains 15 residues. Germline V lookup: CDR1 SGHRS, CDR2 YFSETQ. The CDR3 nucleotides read TGCGCCAGCAGCTCATTCCCCGGGACAGGGAATGAGCAGTTCTTC. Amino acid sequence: CASSSFPGTGNEQFF.

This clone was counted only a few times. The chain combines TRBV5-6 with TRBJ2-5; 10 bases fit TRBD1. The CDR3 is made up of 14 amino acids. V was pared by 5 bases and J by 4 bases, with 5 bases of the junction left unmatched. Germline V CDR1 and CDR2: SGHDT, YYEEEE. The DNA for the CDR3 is TGTGCCAGCAGTCTCGGACAGGGGGGAGAGACCCAGTACTTC. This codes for CASSLGQGGETQYF.

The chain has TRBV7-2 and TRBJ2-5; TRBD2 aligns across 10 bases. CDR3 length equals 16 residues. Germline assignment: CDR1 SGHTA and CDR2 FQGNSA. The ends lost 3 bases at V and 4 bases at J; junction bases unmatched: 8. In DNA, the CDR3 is TGTGCCAGCAGCTTCCCACTAGCGGGAATGGGAGAGACCCAGTACTTC. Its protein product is CASSFPLAGMGETQYF.

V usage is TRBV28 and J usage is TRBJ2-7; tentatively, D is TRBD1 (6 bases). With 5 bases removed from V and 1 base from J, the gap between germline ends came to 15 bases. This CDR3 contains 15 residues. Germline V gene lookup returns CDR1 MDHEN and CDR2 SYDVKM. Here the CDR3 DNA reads TGTGCCAGCAGTCCAACAGGGTTAAGTTCCTACGAGCAGTACTTC. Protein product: CASSPTGLSSYEQYF.

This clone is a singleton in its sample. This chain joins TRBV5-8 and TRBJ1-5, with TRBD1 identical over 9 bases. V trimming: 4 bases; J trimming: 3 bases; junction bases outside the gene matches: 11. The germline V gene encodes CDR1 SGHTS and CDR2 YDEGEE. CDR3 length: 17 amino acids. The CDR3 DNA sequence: TGTGCCAGCAGCGCCGGGACAGGGTATCCCTACAATCAGCCCCAGCATTTT. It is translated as CASSAGTGYPYNQPQHF.

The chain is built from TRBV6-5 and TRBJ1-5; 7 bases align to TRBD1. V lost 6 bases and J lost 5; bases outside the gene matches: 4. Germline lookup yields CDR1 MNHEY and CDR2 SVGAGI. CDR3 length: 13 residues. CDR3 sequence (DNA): TGTGCCAGCAGCGGCAGGGGGGATCAGCCCCAGCATTTT. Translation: CASSGRGDQPQHF.

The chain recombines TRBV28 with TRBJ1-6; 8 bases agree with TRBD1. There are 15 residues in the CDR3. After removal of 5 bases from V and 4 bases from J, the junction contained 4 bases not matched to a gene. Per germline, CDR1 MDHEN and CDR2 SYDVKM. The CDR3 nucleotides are TGTGCCAGCAGTAGGGGACAGGAGTATAATTCACCCCTCCACTTT. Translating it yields CASSRGQEYNSPLHF. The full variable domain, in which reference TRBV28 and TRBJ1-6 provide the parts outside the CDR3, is DVKVTQSSRYLVKRTGEKVFLECVQDMDHENMFWYRQDPGLGLRLIYFSYDVKMKEKGDIPEGYSVSREKKERFSLILESASTNQTSMYLCASSRGQEYNSPLHFGNGTRLTVT.

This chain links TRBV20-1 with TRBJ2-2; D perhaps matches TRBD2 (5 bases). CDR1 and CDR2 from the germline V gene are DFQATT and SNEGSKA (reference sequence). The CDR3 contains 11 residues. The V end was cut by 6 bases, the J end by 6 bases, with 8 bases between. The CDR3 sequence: CSARGSGELFF. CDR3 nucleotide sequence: TGCAGTGCCCGAGGGTCCGGGGAGCTGTTTTTT.

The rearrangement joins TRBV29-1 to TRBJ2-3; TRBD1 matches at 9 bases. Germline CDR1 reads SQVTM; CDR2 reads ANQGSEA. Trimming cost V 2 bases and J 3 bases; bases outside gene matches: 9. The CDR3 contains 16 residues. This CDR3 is CSVERRWTGVTDTQYF. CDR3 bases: TGCAGCGTTGAACGCCGATGGACAGGGGTAACAGATACGCAGTATTTT.

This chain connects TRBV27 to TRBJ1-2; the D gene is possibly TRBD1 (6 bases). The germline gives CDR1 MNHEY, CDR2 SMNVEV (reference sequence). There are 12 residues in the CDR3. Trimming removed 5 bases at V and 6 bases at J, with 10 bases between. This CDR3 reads CASSEQGHGYTF. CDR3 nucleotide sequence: TGTGCCAGCAGTGAACAGGGCCATGGCTACACCTTC.

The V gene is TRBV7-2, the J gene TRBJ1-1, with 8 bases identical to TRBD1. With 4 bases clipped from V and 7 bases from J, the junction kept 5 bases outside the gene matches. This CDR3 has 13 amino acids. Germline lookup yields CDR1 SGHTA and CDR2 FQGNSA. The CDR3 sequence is CASSSPGTGEAFF. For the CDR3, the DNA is TGTGCCAGCAGCTCGCCCGGGACAGGTGAAGCTTTCTTT.

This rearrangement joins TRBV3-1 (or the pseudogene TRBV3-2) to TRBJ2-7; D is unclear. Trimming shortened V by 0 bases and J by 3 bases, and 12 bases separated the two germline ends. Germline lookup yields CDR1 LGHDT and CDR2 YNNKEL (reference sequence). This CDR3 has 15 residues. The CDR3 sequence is CASSQDRVSFYEQYF. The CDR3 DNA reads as TGTGCCAGCAGCCAAGACCGGGTCTCGTTCTACGAGCAGTACTTC.

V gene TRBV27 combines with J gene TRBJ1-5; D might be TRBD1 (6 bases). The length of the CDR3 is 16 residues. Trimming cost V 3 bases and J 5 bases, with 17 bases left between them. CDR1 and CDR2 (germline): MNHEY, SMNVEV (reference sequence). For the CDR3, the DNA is TGTGCCAGCAGTTTGCCTAAACAGGGAAATTATCAGCCCCAGCATTTT. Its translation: CASSLPKQGNYQPQHF.

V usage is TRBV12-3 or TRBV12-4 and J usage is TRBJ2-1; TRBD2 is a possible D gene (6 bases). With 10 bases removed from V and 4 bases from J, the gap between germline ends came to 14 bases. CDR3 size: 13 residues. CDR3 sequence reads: CATRRAGYNEQFF. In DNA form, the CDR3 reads TGTGCCACCAGGAGGGCCGGATACAATGAGCAGTTCTTC.

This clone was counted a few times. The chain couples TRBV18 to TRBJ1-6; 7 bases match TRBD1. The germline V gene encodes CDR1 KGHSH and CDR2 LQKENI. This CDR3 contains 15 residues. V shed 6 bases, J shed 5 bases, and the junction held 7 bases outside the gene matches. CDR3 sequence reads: CASSPSTGDNSPLHF. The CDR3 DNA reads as TGTGCCAGCTCGCCTTCCACAGGGGATAATTCACCCCTCCACTTT.

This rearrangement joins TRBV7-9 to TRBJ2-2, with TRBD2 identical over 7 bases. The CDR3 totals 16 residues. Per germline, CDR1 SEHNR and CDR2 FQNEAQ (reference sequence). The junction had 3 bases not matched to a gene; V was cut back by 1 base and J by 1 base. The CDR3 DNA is TGTGCCAGCAGCTTAGGGGCGGGAGTGAACACCGGGGAGCTGTTTTTT. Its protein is CASSLGAGVNTGELFF.

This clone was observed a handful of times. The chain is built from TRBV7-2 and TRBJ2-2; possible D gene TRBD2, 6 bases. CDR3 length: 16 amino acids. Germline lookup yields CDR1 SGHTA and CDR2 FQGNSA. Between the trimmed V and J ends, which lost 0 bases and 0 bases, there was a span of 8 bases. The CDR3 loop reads CASSLAGLANTGELFF. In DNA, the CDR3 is TGTGCCAGCAGCTTAGCGGGACTTGCGAACACCGGGGAGCTGTTTTTT.

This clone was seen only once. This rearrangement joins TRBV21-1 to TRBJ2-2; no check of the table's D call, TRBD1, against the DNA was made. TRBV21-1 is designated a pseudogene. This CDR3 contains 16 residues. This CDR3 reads CASSHADRGRPRELFF. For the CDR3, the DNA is TGTGCCAGCAGCCACGCGGACAGGGGGCGTCCTCGGGAGCTGTTTTTT.

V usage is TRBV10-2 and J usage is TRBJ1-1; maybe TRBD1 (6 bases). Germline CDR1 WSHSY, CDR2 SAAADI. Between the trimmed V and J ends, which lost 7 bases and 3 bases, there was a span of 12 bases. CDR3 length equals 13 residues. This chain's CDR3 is CASNLDSYTEAFF. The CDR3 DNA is TGCGCCAGCAACCTGGACAGCTACACTGAAGCTTTCTTT.